This paragraph covers one T cell receptor (beta chain) sequence. The record originates from a study of control samples from healthy donors and cancer patients. Sequencing used immunoSEQ multiplex PCR; TCRdb keeps in-frame clones, though not all of them. The sample yields more than 85,000 clones, 85% to 90% seen once. V was cut by 11 bases and J by 1 base, with 14 bases left in between. Germline V lookup: CDR1 LNHDA, CDR2 SQIVND (reference sequence). The CDR3 runs to 13 residues. The origin of this receptor is a woman aged 55-75 years with lung cancer. The chain couples TRBV19 to TRBJ1-1; D is possibly TRBD1 (6 bases). The sequencing input was PBMCs. CDR3 loop: CAARGTENTEAFF. For the CDR3, the DNA is TGTGCCGCAAGGGGGACTGAGAACACTGAAGCTTTCTTT. Complete variable domain (other parts from reference TRBV19 and TRBJ1-1): DGGITQSPKYLFRKEGQNVTLSCEQNLNHDAMYWYRQDPGQGLRLIYYSQIVNDFQKGDIAEGYSVSREKKESFPLTVTSAQKNPTAFYLCAARGTENTEAFFGQGTRLTVV.